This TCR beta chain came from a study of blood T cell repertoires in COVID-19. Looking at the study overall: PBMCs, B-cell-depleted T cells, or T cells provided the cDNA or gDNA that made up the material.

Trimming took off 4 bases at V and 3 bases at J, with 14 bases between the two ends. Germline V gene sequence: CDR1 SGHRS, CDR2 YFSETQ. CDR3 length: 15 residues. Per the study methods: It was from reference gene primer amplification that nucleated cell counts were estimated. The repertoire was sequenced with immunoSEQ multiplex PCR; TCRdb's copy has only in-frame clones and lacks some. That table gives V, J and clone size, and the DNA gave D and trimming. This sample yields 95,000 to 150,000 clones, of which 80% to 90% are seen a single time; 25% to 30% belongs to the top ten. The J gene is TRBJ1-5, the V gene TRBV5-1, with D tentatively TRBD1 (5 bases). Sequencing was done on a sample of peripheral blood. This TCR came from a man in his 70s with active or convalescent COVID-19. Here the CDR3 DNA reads TGCGCCAGCAGCCCCGAAGGGGAAGACAATCAGCCCCAGCATTTT. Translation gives CASSPEGEDNQPQHF. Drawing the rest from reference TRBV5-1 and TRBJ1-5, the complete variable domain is KAGVTQTPRYLIKTRGQQVTLSCSPISGHRSVSWYQQTPGQGLQFLFEYFSETQRNKGNFPGRFSGRQFSNSRSEMNVSTLELGDSALYLCASSPEGEDNQPQHFGDGTRLSIL.